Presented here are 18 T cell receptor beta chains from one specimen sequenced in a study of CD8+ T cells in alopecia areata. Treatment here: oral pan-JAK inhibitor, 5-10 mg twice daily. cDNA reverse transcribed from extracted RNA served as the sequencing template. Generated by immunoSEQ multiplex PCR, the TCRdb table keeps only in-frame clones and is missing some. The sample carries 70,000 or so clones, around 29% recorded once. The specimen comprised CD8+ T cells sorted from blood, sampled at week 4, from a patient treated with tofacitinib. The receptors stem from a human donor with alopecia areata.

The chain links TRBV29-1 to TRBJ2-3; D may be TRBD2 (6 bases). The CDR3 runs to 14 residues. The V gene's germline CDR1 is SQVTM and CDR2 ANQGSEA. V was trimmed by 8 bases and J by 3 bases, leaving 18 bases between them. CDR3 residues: CSTLGLRETDTQYF. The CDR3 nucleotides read TGCAGCACCCTGGGACTCCGAGAGACAGATACGCAGTATTTT.

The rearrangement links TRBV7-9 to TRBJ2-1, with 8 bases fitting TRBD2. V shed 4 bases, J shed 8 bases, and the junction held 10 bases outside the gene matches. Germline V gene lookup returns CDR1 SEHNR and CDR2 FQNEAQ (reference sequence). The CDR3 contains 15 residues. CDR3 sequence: CASSYSGGPVYEQFF. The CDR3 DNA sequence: TGTGCCAGCAGCTATTCGGGAGGGCCGGTGTATGAGCAGTTCTTC.

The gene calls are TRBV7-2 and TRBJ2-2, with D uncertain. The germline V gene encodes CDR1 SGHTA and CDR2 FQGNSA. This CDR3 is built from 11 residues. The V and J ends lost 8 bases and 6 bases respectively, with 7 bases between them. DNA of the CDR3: TGTGCCAGCCTCGTGGCCGGGGAGCTGTTTTTT. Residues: CASLVAGELFF.

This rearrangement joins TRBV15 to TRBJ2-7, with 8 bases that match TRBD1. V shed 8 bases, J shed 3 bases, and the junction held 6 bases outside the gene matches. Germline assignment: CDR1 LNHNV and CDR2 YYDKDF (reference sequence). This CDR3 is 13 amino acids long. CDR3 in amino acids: CATSGTGDYEQYF. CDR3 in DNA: TGTGCCACCTCCGGGACAGGCGACTACGAGCAGTACTTC.

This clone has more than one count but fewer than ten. The CDR3 is CSVLGQNYGYTF. CDR3 DNA: TGCAGCGTCCTTGGGCAAAACTATGGCTACACCTTC. The rearrangement uses TRBV29-1 and TRBJ1-2; no clear D. V lost 6 bases, J lost 2 bases, and 10 bases lay in between. In germline, CDR1 is SQVTM, CDR2 ANQGSEA. The CDR3 covers 12 residues.

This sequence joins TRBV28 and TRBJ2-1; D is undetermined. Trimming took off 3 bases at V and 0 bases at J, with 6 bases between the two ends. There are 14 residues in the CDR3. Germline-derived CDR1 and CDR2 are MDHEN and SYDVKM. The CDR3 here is CASSLASSYNEQFF. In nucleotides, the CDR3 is TGTGCCAGCAGTTTGGCGAGCTCCTACAATGAGCAGTTCTTC.

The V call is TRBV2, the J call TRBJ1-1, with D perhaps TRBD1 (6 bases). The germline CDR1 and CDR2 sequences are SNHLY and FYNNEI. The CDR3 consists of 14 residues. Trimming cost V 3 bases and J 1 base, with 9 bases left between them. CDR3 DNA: TGTGCCAGCAGTGATACCAGGGGGAACACTGAAGCTTTCTTT. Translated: CASSDTRGNTEAFF.

CDR3 bases: TGCGCCAGCACCCCCGGACAGCACCCCACAGATACGCAGTATTTT. It translates to CASTPGQHPTDTQYF. The chain is built from TRBV5-1 and TRBJ2-3; perhaps TRBD1 as D (6 bases). Trimming removed 6 bases from V and 2 bases from J, with 16 bases in between. The CDR3 is 15 residues long. Germline CDR1 is SGHRS and CDR2 is YFSETQ.

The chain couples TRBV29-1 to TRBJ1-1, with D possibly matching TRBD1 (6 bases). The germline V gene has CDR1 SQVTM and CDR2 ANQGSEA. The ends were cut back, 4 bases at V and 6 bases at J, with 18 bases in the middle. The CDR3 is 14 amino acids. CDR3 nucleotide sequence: TGCAGCGTTGGGGGGGTACAGGGAAACGCTGAAGCTTTCTTT. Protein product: CSVGGVQGNAEAFF.

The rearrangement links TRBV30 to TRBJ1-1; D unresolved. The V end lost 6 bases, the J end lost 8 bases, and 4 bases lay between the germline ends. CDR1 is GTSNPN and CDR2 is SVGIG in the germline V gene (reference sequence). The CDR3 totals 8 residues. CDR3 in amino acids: CACSEAFF. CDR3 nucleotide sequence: TGTGCCTGCTCCGAAGCTTTCTTT.

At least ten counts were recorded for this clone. The CDR3 loop is CASSLTEYEQYF. CDR3 in DNA: TGTGCCAGCAGTCTGACAGAGTACGAGCAGTACTTC. This chain connects TRBV25-1 to TRBJ2-7; D possibly corresponds to TRBD1 (5 bases). CDR3 length: 12 residues. With 5 bases removed from V and 4 bases from J, the gap between germline ends came to 9 bases. Germline CDR1 reads MGHDK; CDR2 reads SYGVNS.

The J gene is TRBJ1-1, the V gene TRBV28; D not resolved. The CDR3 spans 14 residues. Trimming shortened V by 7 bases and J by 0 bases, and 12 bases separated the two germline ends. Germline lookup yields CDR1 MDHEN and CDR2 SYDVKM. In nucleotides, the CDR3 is TGTGCCAGCACCCTCCGGAACATGAACACTGAAGCTTTCTTT. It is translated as CASTLRNMNTEAFF.

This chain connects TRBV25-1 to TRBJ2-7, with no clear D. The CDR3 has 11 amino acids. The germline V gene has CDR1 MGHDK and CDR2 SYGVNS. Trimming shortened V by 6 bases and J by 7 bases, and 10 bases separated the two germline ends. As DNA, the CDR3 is TGTGCCAGCAGCGAGGCTTGGGAGCAGTACTTC. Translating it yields CASSEAWEQYF.

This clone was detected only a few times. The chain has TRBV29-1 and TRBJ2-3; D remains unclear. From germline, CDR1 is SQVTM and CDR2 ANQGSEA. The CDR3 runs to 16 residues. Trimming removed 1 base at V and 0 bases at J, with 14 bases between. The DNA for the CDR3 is TGCAGCGTTGAAGGATCGAACAGTGCTAGCACAGATACGCAGTATTTT. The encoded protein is CSVEGSNSASTDTQYF.

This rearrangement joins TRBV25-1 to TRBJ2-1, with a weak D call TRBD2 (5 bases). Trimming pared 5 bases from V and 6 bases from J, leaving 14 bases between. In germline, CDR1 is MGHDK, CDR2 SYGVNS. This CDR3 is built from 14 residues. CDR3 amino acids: CASSYTREGNEQFF. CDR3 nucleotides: TGTGCCAGCAGTTACACACGGGAAGGCAATGAGCAGTTCTTC.

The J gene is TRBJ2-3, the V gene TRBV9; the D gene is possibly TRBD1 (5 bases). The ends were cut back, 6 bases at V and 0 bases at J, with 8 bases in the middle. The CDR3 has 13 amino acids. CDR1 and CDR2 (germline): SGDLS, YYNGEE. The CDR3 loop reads CASTAGSTDTQYF. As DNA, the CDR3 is TGTGCCAGCACGGCAGGGAGCACAGATACGCAGTATTTT. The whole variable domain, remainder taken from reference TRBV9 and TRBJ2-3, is DSGVTQTPKHLITATGQRVTLRCSPRSGDLSVYWYQQSLDQGLQFLIQYYNGEERAKGNILERFSAQQFPDLHSELNLSSLELGDSALYFCASTAGSTDTQYFGPGTRLTVL.

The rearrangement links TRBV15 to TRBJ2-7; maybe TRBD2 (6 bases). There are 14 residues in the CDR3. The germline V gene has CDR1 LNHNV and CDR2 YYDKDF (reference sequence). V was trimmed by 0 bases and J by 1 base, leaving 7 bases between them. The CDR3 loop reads CATSRDGTSYEQYF. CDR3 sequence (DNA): TGTGCCACCAGCAGAGACGGGACTTCCTACGAGCAGTACTTC. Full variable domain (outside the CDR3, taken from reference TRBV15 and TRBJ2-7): DAMVIQNPRYQVTQFGKPVTLSCSQTLNHNVMYWYQQKSSQAPKLLFHYYDKDFNNEADTPDNFQSRRPNTSFCFLDIRSPGLGDTAMYLCATSRDGTSYEQYFGPGTRLTVT.

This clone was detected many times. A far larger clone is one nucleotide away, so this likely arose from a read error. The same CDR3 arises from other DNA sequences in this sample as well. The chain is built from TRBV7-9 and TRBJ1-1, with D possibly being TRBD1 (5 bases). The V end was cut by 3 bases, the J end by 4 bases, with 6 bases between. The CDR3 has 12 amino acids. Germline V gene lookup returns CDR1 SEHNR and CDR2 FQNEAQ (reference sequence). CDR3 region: CASSFGTTEAFF. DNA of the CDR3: TGTGCCAGCAGCTTCGGGACCACTGAAGCTTTCTTT.